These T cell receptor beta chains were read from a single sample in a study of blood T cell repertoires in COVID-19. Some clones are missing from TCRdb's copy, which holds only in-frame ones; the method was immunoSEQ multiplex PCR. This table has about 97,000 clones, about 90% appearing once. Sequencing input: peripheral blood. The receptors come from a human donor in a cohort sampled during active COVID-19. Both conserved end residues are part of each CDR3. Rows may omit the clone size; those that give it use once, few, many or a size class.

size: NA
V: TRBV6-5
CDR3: CASSYSQGIRGYTF

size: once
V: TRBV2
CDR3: CASSSLRASTDTQYF

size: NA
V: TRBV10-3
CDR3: CAISDNSGTSGRTVSYEQYF

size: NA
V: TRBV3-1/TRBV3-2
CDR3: CASSQGVRTQYF

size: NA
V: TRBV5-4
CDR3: CASSSGQGTDTQYF

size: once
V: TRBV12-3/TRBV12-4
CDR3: CASTPERGTEAFF

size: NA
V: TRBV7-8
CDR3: CASSKNRAQSSVGNTIYF

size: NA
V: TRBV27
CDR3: CASSRGGGSVTYEQYF

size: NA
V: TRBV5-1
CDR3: CASSLSGGYGYTF

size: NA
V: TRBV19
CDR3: CASSISGGEETQYF

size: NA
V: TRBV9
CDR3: CASSVASGRAGNEQFF

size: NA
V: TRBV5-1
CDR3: CASSPTGLVFYEQYF

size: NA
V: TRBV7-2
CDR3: CASSLAAPPTDTQYF

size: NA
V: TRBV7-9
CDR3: CASSSRQGGQFF